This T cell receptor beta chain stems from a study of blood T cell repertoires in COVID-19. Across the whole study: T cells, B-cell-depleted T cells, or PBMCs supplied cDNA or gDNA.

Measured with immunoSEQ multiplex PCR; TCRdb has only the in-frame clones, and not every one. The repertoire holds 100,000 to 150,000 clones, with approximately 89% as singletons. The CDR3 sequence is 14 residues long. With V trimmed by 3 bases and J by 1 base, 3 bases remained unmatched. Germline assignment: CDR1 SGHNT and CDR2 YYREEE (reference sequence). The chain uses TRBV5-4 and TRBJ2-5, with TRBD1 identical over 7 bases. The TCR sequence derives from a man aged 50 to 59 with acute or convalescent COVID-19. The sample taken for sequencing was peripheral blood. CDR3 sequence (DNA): TGTGCCAGCAGCTATAACAGGGGCCAAGAGACCCAGTACTTC. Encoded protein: CASSYNRGQETQYF.